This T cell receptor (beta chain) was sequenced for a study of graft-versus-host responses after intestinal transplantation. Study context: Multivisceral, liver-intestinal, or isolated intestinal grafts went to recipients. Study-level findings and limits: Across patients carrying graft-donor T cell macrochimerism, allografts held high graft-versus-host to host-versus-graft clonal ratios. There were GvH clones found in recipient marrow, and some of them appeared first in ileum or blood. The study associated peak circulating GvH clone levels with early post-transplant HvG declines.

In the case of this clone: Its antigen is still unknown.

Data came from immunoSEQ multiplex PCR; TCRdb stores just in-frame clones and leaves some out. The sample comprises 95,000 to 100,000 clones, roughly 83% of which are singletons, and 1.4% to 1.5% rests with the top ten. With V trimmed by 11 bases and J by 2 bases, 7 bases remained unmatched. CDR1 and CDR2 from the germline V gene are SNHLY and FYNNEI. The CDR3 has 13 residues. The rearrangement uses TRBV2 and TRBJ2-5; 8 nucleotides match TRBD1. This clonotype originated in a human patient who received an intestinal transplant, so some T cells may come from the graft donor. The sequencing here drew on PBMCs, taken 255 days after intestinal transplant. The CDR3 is CACRQGRQETQYF. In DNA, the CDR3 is TGTGCCTGCCGACAGGGGAGGCAAGAGACCCAGTACTTC.